The 23 T cell receptor beta chains below all came from one sample that was sequenced in a study of blood T cell repertoires in COVID-19. Profiling relied on immunoSEQ multiplex PCR, and the TCRdb table lists in-frame clones only, not all of them. Of around 150,000 clones detected, 65% to 85% appear once; the ten largest clones hold approximately 3.7%. The sequenced sample consisted of peripheral blood. These TCRs come from a woman at least 80 years old with acute or convalescent COVID-19.

CDR3 nucleotide sequence: TGTGCCAGCTCACCAGCCGCTGACAGACCCTACGAGCAGTACTTC. This sequence encodes CASSPAADRPYEQYF. This chain links TRBV18 with TRBJ2-7, with D perhaps matching TRBD1 (5 bases). V lost 2 bases and J 2 bases, leaving 13 bases between the germline ends. The length of the CDR3 is 15 residues. Germline V gene sequence: CDR1 KGHSH, CDR2 LQKENI.

The chain combines TRBV7-2 with TRBJ2-3; TRBD2 agrees at 13 bases. The CDR3 has 16 amino acids. The trim removed 3 bases at V and 2 bases at J, leaving 2 bases unmatched. CDR1 is SGHTA, CDR2 FQGNSA, per germline. CDR3 nucleotides: TGTGCCAGCAGCTTGACTAGCGGGGGGAACACAGATACGCAGTATTTT. Residues: CASSLTSGGNTDTQYF. Using reference TRBV7-2 and TRBJ2-3 for the parts outside the CDR3, the full variable domain is GAGVSQSPSNKVTEKGKDVELRCDPISGHTALYWYRQSLGQGLEFLIYFQGNSAPDKSGLPSDRFSAERTGGSVSTLTIQRTQQEDSAVYLCASSLTSGGNTDTQYFGPGTRLTVL.

J is TRBJ1-2 and V is TRBV28; 10 positions agree with TRBD1. Trimming at V came to 7 bases and at J to 8 bases, leaving 10 bases not matched to a gene. CDR1 and CDR2 from the germline V gene are MDHEN and SYDVKM. CDR3 size: 14 residues. Here the CDR3 reads CASKTGGELYGYTF. CDR3 DNA sequence: TGTGCCAGCAAGACAGGGGGCGAACTTTACGGCTACACCTTC.

As DNA, the CDR3 is TGTGCCAGTAGGGGACAGGGGACTAATGAAAAACTGTTTTTT. Translation gives CASRGQGTNEKLFF. This chain joins TRBV19 and TRBJ1-4, with 10 bases matching TRBD1. In germline, CDR1 is LNHDA, CDR2 SQIVND (reference sequence). The length of the CDR3 is 14 residues. The V segment lost 6 bases and the J segment 2 bases; nucleotides outside the gene matches: 0.

The rearrangement links TRBV10-3 to TRBJ2-7; D is perhaps TRBD1 (6 bases). CDR3 size: 15 residues. Trimming removed 3 bases from V and 4 bases from J, with 16 bases in between. Germline CDR1 is ENHRY and CDR2 is SYGVKD. The CDR3 region is CAISEWTDPSYEQYF. In DNA, the CDR3 is TGTGCCATCAGTGAATGGACAGATCCTTCTTACGAGCAGTACTTC.

The V and J genes are TRBV30 and TRBJ2-4, with 10 bases matching TRBD2. The V gene's germline CDR1 is GTSNPN and CDR2 SVGIG (reference sequence). The CDR3 is made up of 18 amino acids. V lost 2 bases, J lost 7 bases, and 17 bases stayed unmatched. CDR3 residues: CAWSPPEREGRVGNIQYF. The CDR3 bases are TGTGCCTGGAGTCCCCCTGAGCGGGAGGGCCGAGTTGGGAACATTCAGTACTTC.

The rearrangement uses TRBV7-2 and TRBJ2-3; TRBD1 is a possible D gene (6 bases). The CDR3 covers 14 residues. V lost 1 base and J 6 bases, leaving 11 bases between the germline ends. Germline V gene lookup returns CDR1 SGHTA and CDR2 FQGNSA. Written as DNA, the CDR3 is TGTGCCAGCAGCTTAGGACAGGCGGTGGATACGCAGTATTTT. This sequence encodes CASSLGQAVDTQYF.

The V call is TRBV6-1, the J call TRBJ1-2; 9 bases align to TRBD1. CDR3 size: 15 residues. The germline V gene encodes CDR1 MNHNS and CDR2 SASEGT. With V trimmed by 3 bases and J by 3 bases, 5 bases remained unmatched. DNA of the CDR3: TGTGCCAGCAGTGACGGGACAGGGTTGTACTATGGCTACACCTTC. Translated, it gives CASSDGTGLYYGYTF.

The V call is TRBV18, the J call TRBJ2-3, with D uncertain. Germline V lookup: CDR1 KGHSH, CDR2 LQKENI. This CDR3 spans 14 amino acids. Trimming took 6 bases from V and 6 from J, leaving 16 bases between them. The CDR3 reads CASSSRAAYDTQYF. CDR3 bases: TGTGCCAGCTCCTCACGTGCGGCATACGATACGCAGTATTTT.

The chain is built from TRBV18 and TRBJ1-3, with 8 bases lining up with TRBD1. From germline, CDR1 is KGHSH and CDR2 LQKENI. The J segment lost 0 bases and the V segment lost 3 bases, leaving 4 bases of the junction unmatched. This CDR3 comprises 16 residues. CDR3 DNA sequence: TGTGCCAGCTCACCCCAGGGGGCGGCCTCTGGAAACACCATATATTTT. As protein: CASSPQGAASGNTIYF.

The V call is TRBV5-4, the J call TRBJ2-5; a possible D gene is TRBD1 (6 bases). The germline V and J ends were trimmed by 4 bases and 1 base, with 20 bases remaining between them. This CDR3 region has 17 residues. The germline V gene has CDR1 SGHNT and CDR2 YYREEE (reference sequence). The CDR3, as DNA: TGTGCCAGCAGCCTAAAACTTTCCCAGGACAGCCAAGAGACCCAGTACTTC. Translation gives CASSLKLSQDSQETQYF.

The chain recombines TRBV29-1 with TRBJ1-5, with no clear D. Trimming removed 7 bases from V and 3 bases from J, with 13 bases in between. This CDR3 has 13 amino acids. Germline lookup yields CDR1 SQVTM and CDR2 ANQGSEA. DNA for the CDR3: TGCAGCGCGCGCACAAACGACAATCAGCCCCAGCATTTT. Amino acid sequence: CSARTNDNQPQHF. Variable domain in full (rest from reference TRBV29-1 and TRBJ1-5): SAVISQKPSRDICQRGTSLTIQCQVDSQVTMMFWYRQQPGQSLTLIATANQGSEATYESGFVIDKFPISRPNLTFSTLTVSNMSPEDSSIYLCSARTNDNQPQHFGDGTRLSIL.

The chain combines TRBV3-1 (or the pseudogene TRBV3-2) with TRBJ1-2; D is uncertain. Germline V gene sequence: CDR1 LGHDT, CDR2 YNNKEL (reference sequence). V was pared by 3 bases and J by 4 bases, with 9 bases between. This CDR3 comprises 13 residues. The CDR3 sequence: CASSQEDLYGYTF. DNA of the CDR3: TGTGCCAGCAGCCAGGAGGACCTCTATGGCTACACCTTC.

The chain joins TRBV6-5 to TRBJ1-1; TRBD1 is a possible D gene (5 bases). CDR1 and CDR2 from the germline V gene are MNHEY and SVGAGI. This CDR3 is 15 amino acids long. V was pared by 4 bases and J by 4 bases, with 16 bases between. CDR3 coding DNA: TGTGCCAGCAGTTCCAGGACATTAAACCCCACTGAAGCTTTCTTT. Translation: CASSSRTLNPTEAFF.

The V call is TRBV30, the J call TRBJ1-2; perhaps TRBD1 as D (6 bases). The CDR3 has 14 amino acids. Deletions cut 2 bases from V and 3 bases from J, with 13 bases between. In germline, CDR1 is GTSNPN, CDR2 SVGIG (reference sequence). CDR3 region: CAWSWGGQHYGYTF. The CDR3, as DNA: TGTGCCTGGAGTTGGGGGGGGCAACACTATGGCTACACCTTC.

The rearrangement uses TRBV19 and TRBJ2-3, with D unclear. Germline loops: CDR1 LNHDA, CDR2 SQIVND (reference sequence). Deletions cut 5 bases from V and 5 bases from J, with 11 bases between. The CDR3 is made up of 13 amino acids. The CDR3 DNA is TGTGCCAGTAGTGGAGACCAGAGAGATACGCAGTATTTT. Translated, it gives CASSGDQRDTQYF.

V gene TRBV27 combines with J gene TRBJ2-7; weak D call: TRBD1 (5 bases). V lost 4 bases to trimming and J lost 0 bases, with 22 bases between them. The CDR3 sequence is 18 residues long. The germline CDR1 and CDR2 sequences are MNHEY and SMNVEV (reference sequence). In nucleotides, the CDR3 is TGTGCCAGCAGTTCCCAGGGCGGATGGCAGCTCAGCTCCTACGAGCAGTACTTC. Protein sequence: CASSSQGGWQLSSYEQYF.

This chain joins TRBV19 and TRBJ1-5; weak D call: TRBD1 (5 bases). Trimming took 7 bases from V and 8 from J, leaving 15 bases between them. This CDR3 has 13 residues. Germline values: CDR1 LNHDA, CDR2 SQIVND (reference sequence). The CDR3 is CASTIEAGKPQHF. The DNA for the CDR3 is TGTGCCAGTACCATAGAGGCAGGGAAGCCCCAGCATTTT. The full variable domain, rest sourced from reference TRBV19 and TRBJ1-5, is DGGITQSPKYLFRKEGQNVTLSCEQNLNHDAMYWYRQDPGQGLRLIYYSQIVNDFQKGDIAEGYSVSREKKESFPLTVTSAQKNPTAFYLCASTIEAGKPQHFGDGTRLSIL.

The chain employs TRBV2 and TRBJ1-1; D is unclear. Deletions cut 6 bases from V and 4 bases from J, with 15 bases between. The CDR3 contains 14 residues. The germline V gene encodes CDR1 SNHLY and CDR2 FYNNEI. CDR3 loop: CASRPQYLTTEAFF. In DNA, the CDR3 is TGTGCCAGCAGGCCACAATATCTTACCACTGAAGCTTTCTTT.

This clone was counted a single time. The rearrangement joins TRBV7-9 to TRBJ1-1; possibly TRBD1 for D (5 bases). The CDR3 spans 15 residues. CDR1 is SEHNR, CDR2 FQNEAQ, per germline (reference sequence). V lost 2 bases and J lost 0, with 10 bases in between. Here the CDR3 reads CASSLFGGMNTEAFF. The CDR3 DNA sequence: TGTGCCAGCAGCTTATTCGGGGGTATGAACACTGAAGCTTTCTTT.

The chain's CDR3 is CASSSTSGRRGEQFF. The CDR3 nucleotides are TGTGCCAGCAGCTCGACTAGCGGGAGGAGGGGTGAGCAGTTCTTC. This chain connects TRBV7-2 to TRBJ2-1, with 13 bases fitting TRBD2. The junction had 6 bases not matched to a gene; V was cut back by 4 bases and J by 9 bases. CDR3 length: 15 amino acids. Germline V gene data show CDR1 as SGHTA and CDR2 as FQGNSA.

Of note for this clone: Other DNA sequences in this specimen translate into the identical CDR3. The gene calls are TRBV3-1 (or the pseudogene TRBV3-2) and TRBJ1-1; weak D call: TRBD1 (6 bases). Trimming cost V 1 base and J 4 bases, with 10 bases left between them. This CDR3 is built from 14 residues. Germline CDR1 and CDR2: LGHDT and YNNKEL (reference sequence). As DNA, the CDR3 is TGTGCCAGCAGCCAAGTAAGGGGGGGCACTGAAGCTTTCTTT. Encoded protein: CASSQVRGGTEAFF.

CDR3 in DNA: TGTGCTAGTGGTTCCCCGTCCCGGGACAGGGCCGTGTCCTACGAGCAGTACTTC. Protein product: CASGSPSRDRAVSYEQYF. The chain carries TRBV12-5 and TRBJ2-7; 9 bases agree with TRBD1. Germline V gene data show CDR1 as LGHNT and CDR2 as FRNRAP. V lost 4 bases, J lost 1 base, and 14 bases stayed unmatched. The CDR3 is 18 residues long.